This T cell receptor beta chain originates from a study of blood T cell repertoires in COVID-19. As for the study in general: The origin of the acute and convalescent COVID-19 samples was the United States, Italy and Spain. From T cells, B-cell-depleted T cells, or PBMCs came the material, which was cDNA or gDNA.

Authors' data handling: Nucleated cell counts were estimated from reference gene primer amplification. Method: immunoSEQ multiplex PCR; TCRdb's copy keeps in-frame clones and lacks some. The DNA gave D and trimming, while V, J and clone size come from that table. The sample includes approximately 200,000 clones, 84% of them seen just once. This CDR3 has 13 residues. V gave up 6 bases and J gave up 6 bases, with 14 bases separating them. In germline, CDR1 is MDHEN, CDR2 SYDVKM. The receptor's source is an elderly woman with COVID-19, enrolled during active disease. Sequencing was done on a sample of peripheral blood. The genes are TRBV28 and TRBJ1-2; D gene unclear. CDR3 in DNA: TGTGCCAGCAGGGTGCGGGGTTTGCATGGCTACACCTTC. It is translated as CASRVRGLHGYTF.